Listed below are T cell receptor beta chains from one sample, sequenced in a study of TIL therapy for anti-PD-1-resistant metastatic lung cancer. Here immunoSEQ multiplex PCR was the method, and the copy in TCRdb shows in-frame clones only, minus some. Here the sample spans approximately 45,000 clones, around 80% being singletons. Material: blood, obtained at baseline. Receptors were obtained from a man aged 70-80 years with non-small cell lung cancer. CDR3s include the opening cysteine and the closing phenylalanine or tryptophan. Fields, in order: D gene, J gene, clone size, V gene, CDR3 DNA, CDR3 protein. The D gene is left open where the match is weak. The size of a clone is reported for some rows only, either as once, few or many, or as a class for expanded clones.

D: -
J: TRBJ2-1
size: -
V: TRBV5-4
DNA: TGTGCCAGCAGCTTTAGCGGCTCCTACAATGAGCAGTTCTTC
CDR3: CASSFSGSYNEQFF

D: -
J: TRBJ1-1
size: -
V: TRBV30
DNA: TGTGCCTGGACTCCAGAGAACACTGAAGCTTTCTTT
CDR3: CAWTPENTEAFF

D: TRBD2
J: TRBJ2-7
size: -
V: TRBV27
DNA: TGTGCCAGCAGTTTATGGCAGTTTATGCCGTTAATTAGCGGGGCGTACTACGAGCAGTACTTC
CDR3: CASSLWQFMPLISGAYYEQYF

D: -
J: TRBJ2-6
size: once
V: TRBV6-1
DNA: TGTGCCAGCAGTGAGAGCCTCTCTGGGGCCAACGTCCTGACTTTC
CDR3: CASSESLSGANVLTF

D: -
J: TRBJ1-6
size: -
V: TRBV27
DNA: TGTGCCAGCAGTTTATTGCGCAGCGCGACCTCCTATAATTCACCCCTCCACTTT
CDR3: CASSLLRSATSYNSPLHF

D: TRBD2
J: TRBJ2-5
size: once
V: TRBV7-9
DNA: TGTGCCAGCAGCTCCTCCGGGACTAGACGGCAAGAGACCCAGTACTTC
CDR3: CASSSSGTRRQETQYF

D: TRBD1
J: TRBJ2-3
size: -
V: TRBV18
DNA: TGTGCCAGCTCACAGGGGGCGCCCCCCGATACGCAGTATTTT
CDR3: CASSQGAPPDTQYF

D: -
J: TRBJ1-1
size: -
V: TRBV6-5
DNA: TGTGCCAGCAGGCAATGGGGTACGGGCACTGAAGCTTTCTTT
CDR3: CASRQWGTGTEAFF

D: TRBD2
J: TRBJ2-7
size: -
V: TRBV29-1
DNA: TGCAGCGTTGAGGTCGGGAGGGCCGAGCAGTACTTC
CDR3: CSVEVGRAEQYF

D: TRBD1
J: TRBJ1-2
size: -
V: TRBV5-1
DNA: TGCGCCAGCAGCTTGTTCGTCGACAGGGACTATGGAGGGACCTTC
CDR3: CASSLFVDRDYGGTF

D: TRBD2
J: TRBJ2-1
size: -
V: TRBV27
DNA: TGTGCCAGCAGTCCGGGACTAGCGGGAGGAAATGAGCAGTTCTTC
CDR3: CASSPGLAGGNEQFF

D: TRBD2
J: TRBJ2-3
size: -
V: TRBV7-3
DNA: TGTGCCAGCAGCTTAGTTGGCGTGTCTAGCGGGAGCCCCACAGATACGCAGTATTTT
CDR3: CASSLVGVSSGSPTDTQYF

D: -
J: TRBJ1-2
size: -
V: TRBV18
DNA: TGTGCCAGCTCACCGCCGGCCCTCTATGGCTACACCTTC
CDR3: CASSPPALYGYTF

D: -
J: TRBJ1-1
size: -
V: TRBV18
DNA: TGTGCCAGCTCACCCGCGGGACGGCAGAACACTGAAGCTTTCTTT
CDR3: CASSPAGRQNTEAFF

D: TRBD1
J: TRBJ1-3
size: -
V: TRBV30
DNA: TGTGCCTGGAGACTAACCGGGACAGGATTAAACACCATATATTTT
CDR3: CAWRLTGTGLNTIYF

D: TRBD1
J: TRBJ1-1
size: few
V: TRBV25-1
DNA: TGTGCCAGCAGAGACAGGGGAACTGAAGCTTTCTTT
CDR3: CASRDRGTEAFF

D: TRBD1
J: TRBJ1-2
size: -
V: TRBV15
DNA: TGTGCCACCAGCAGAGACAGGGGGCAGGACTATGGCTACACCTTC
CDR3: CATSRDRGQDYGYTF